This T cell receptor beta chain was obtained from a study of blood T cells in healthy people across ages. Primers used in a second PCR of roughly 7 to 12 cycles were a sample-barcoded 5' primer and a J-beta primer mix. Unique molecular identifiers of 12 random nucleotides labeled each cDNA. TCRdb re-called the 5' RACE reads with MiXCR, one entry per CDR3 protein. The table has roughly 930,000 distinct CDR3 sequences, approximately 49% seen once; the top ten hold roughly 13%. Deletions cut 1 base from V and 4 bases from J, with 7 bases between. The germline V gene encodes CDR1 SQVTM and CDR2 ANQGSEA. CDR3 length equals 12 residues. Each sample gave at least 6.5 million isolated PBMCs.

The chain employs TRBV29-1 and TRBJ2-5; unclear D gene. This receptor was obtained from a man aged 25 to 45 in good health. The sequenced sample was blood. The CDR3 here is CSVEGGPETQYF. In DNA form, the CDR3 reads TGCAGCGTTGAAGGCGGCCCAGAGACCCAGTACTTC. The full variable domain, its missing parts supplied by reference TRBV29-1 and TRBJ2-5, is SAVISQKPSRDICQRGTSLTIQCQVDSQVTMMFWYRQQPGQSLTLIATANQGSEATYESGFVIDKFPISRPNLTFSTLTVSNMSPEDSSIYLCSVEGGPETQYFGPGTRLLVL.